These T cell receptor beta chains were read from a single sample in a study of blood T cell repertoires in COVID-19. Libraries were prepared by immunoSEQ multiplex PCR; TCRdb keeps only in-frame clonotypes and omits some of them. The sample has fewer than 250,000 clones; more than 80% are singletons. Material for sequencing was peripheral blood. The receptors here all came from a human donor in a cohort sampled during active COVID-19. CDR3s include the opening cysteine and the closing phenylalanine or tryptophan. D genes are given only for firm matches. Clone size is shown for a subset of rows, as once, few, many or a class of expanded clone.

clone_size	d_call	j_call	cdr3_length	v_call	cdr3_aa	cdr3_nt
NA	TRBD1	TRBJ2-7	13	TRBV27	CASSFTGADEQYF	TGTGCCAGCAGTTTTACAGGGGCCGACGAGCAGTACTTC
NA	NA	TRBJ2-2	17	TRBV4-1	CASSFRQFRANTGELFF	TGCGCCAGCAGCTTCCGACAGTTCAGGGCGAACACCGGGGAGCTGTTTTTT
NA	TRBD2	TRBJ2-1	14	TRBV6-5	CASGTGTSGNEQFF	TGTGCCAGCGGTACAGGGACTAGCGGGAATGAGCAGTTCTTC
many	TRBD1	TRBJ1-2	15	TRBV25-1	CASSEGQGLNYGYTF	TGTGCCAGCAGTGAGGGACAGGGGCTTAACTATGGCTACACCTTC
NA	NA	TRBJ2-3	15	TRBV18	CASSPSRANSDTQYF	TGTGCCAGCTCACCAAGCAGGGCAAATTCCGATACGCAGTATTTT
NA	NA	TRBJ2-5	14	TRBV19	CASSIRKGGATQYF	TGTGCCAGTAGTATAAGGAAGGGGGGGGCGACCCAGTACTTC
NA	NA	TRBJ1-3	16	TRBV18	CASSPDRAVSGNTIYF	TGTGCCAGCTCACCGGACAGAGCCGTCTCTGGAAACACCATATATTTT
NA	NA	TRBJ2-1	14	TRBV5-1	CASSSGQLRNEQFF	TGCGCCAGCAGCTCAGGACAGCTGAGGAATGAGCAGTTCTTC
NA	NA	TRBJ2-1	14	TRBV24-1	CATSARDNLNEQFF	TGTGCCACCAGTGCCAGGGACAACCTCAATGAGCAGTTCTTC
NA	NA	TRBJ1-5	14	TRBV2	CASRGGGGNQPQHF	TGTGCCAGCAGGGGGGGTGGCGGCAATCAGCCCCAGCATTTT
few	TRBD1	TRBJ1-5	15	TRBV4-1	CASSAQGAVNQPQHF	TGCGCCAGCAGCGCACAGGGGGCAGTCAATCAGCCCCAGCATTTT
NA	NA	TRBJ2-3	15	TRBV5-1	CASSLATGDGDTQYF	TGCGCCAGCAGCTTGGCCACGGGAGACGGAGATACGCAGTATTTT
once	TRBD1	TRBJ1-6	16	TRBV18	CASSLQGTAYNSPLHF	TGTGCCAGCTCACTGCAAGGGACAGCTTATAATTCACCCCTCCACTTT
once	TRBD2	TRBJ2-4	17	TRBV14	CASSQELAGGAKNIQYF	TGTGCCAGCAGCCAAGAACTAGCGGGTGGAGCCAAAAACATTCAGTACTTC
NA	NA	TRBJ2-5	14	TRBV11-2	CASSTGTLQETQYF	TGTGCCAGCAGCACCGGGACACTCCAAGAGACCCAGTACTTC
NA	NA	TRBJ2-7	18	TRBV19	CASSPPRGGAGDTYEQYF	TGTGCCAGTAGTCCCCCGCGAGGGGGGGCGGGAGATACCTACGAGCAGTACTTC
NA	NA	TRBJ1-5	15	TRBV19	CASNGQGLPNQPQHF	TGTGCCAGTAACGGGCAGGGTCTTCCAAATCAGCCCCAGCATTTT
NA	TRBD1	TRBJ1-5	17	TRBV28	CASSSTGTGGFNQPQHF	TGTGCCAGCAGTTCTACCGGGACAGGGGGTTTCAATCAGCCCCAGCATTTT
NA	NA	TRBJ2-5	14	TRBV10-1	CASSDQQGGETQYF	TGCGCCAGCAGTGATCAACAGGGCGGAGAGACCCAGTACTTC
NA	TRBD1	TRBJ2-3	14	TRBV2	CASSDGTATDTQYF	TGTGCCAGCAGTGACGGGACAGCCACAGATACGCAGTATTTT
NA	TRBD1	TRBJ1-3	13	TRBV27	CASSLDRDGTIYF	TGTGCCAGCAGCTTAGACAGGGATGGCACCATATATTTT
NA	NA	TRBJ2-1	15	TRBV27	CASSPRRLVASEQFF	TGTGCCAGCAGTCCTCGCAGACTAGTGGCAAGTGAGCAGTTCTTC
NA	NA	TRBJ1-4	14	TRBV6-5	CASSPGHYNEKLFF	TGTGCCAGCAGCCCGGGACACTATAATGAAAAACTGTTTTTT
once	NA	TRBJ1-2	14	TRBV3-1/TRBV3-2	CASSQDLRRGAYTF	TGTGCCAGCAGCCAAGATCTCCGGCGGGGAGCCTACACCTTC
NA	TRBD1	TRBJ1-6	16	TRBV11-2	CASSLPGTGGNSPLHF	TGTGCCAGCAGCTTACCCGGGACAGGGGGTAATTCACCCCTCCACTTT
NA	NA	TRBJ2-5	15	TRBV3-1/TRBV3-2	CASSQLSGAGETQYF	TGTGCCAGCAGCCAACTTTCAGGGGCTGGAGAGACCCAGTACTTC
NA	NA	TRBJ2-7	16	TRBV9	CASSVGPDAERYEQYF	TGTGCCAGCAGCGTAGGCCCCGACGCGGAGCGGTACGAGCAGTACTTC
NA	TRBD1	TRBJ1-2	15	TRBV30	CAWSRERTGNYGYTF	TGTGCCTGGAGCAGAGAGAGGACAGGGAACTATGGCTACACCTTC
NA	NA	TRBJ1-3	17	TRBV4-1	CASSQEWAGASGNTIYF	TGCGCCAGCAGCCAAGAGTGGGCAGGGGCCTCTGGAAACACCATATATTTT
NA	NA	TRBJ2-2	13	TRBV5-1	CASSLRDTGELFF	TGCGCCAGCAGCTTACGGGACACCGGGGAGCTGTTTTTT
NA	TRBD2	TRBJ2-2	16	TRBV24-1	CATSDSAGGYTGELFF	TGTGCCACCAGTGATTCTGCGGGGGGGTACACCGGGGAGCTGTTTTTT
once	TRBD2	TRBJ2-1	15	TRBV9	CASSPGGALVLEQFF	TGTGCCAGCAGCCCGGGGGGGGCGCTTGTGCTTGAGCAGTTCTTC
NA	NA	TRBJ2-3	15	TRBV3-1/TRBV3-2	CASSPLRSGTDTQYF	TGTGCCAGCAGCCCTCTTAGAAGCGGCACAGATACGCAGTATTTT
NA	NA	TRBJ1-1	12	TRBV28	CASFSRSTEAFF	TGTGCCAGCTTTAGCCGAAGTACTGAAGCTTTCTTT
NA	NA	TRBJ1-4	16	TRBV6-5	CASSYRKAGLGEKLFF	TGTGCCAGCAGTTACCGCAAAGCAGGGCTTGGGGAAAAACTGTTTTTT
NA	TRBD1	TRBJ1-5	15	TRBV14	CASSQARGCAQPQHF	TGTGCCAGCAGCCAAGCCAGGGGGTGTGCTCAGCCCCAGCATTTT
once	NA	TRBJ2-3	13	TRBV5-1	CASSRNGGDTQYF	TGCGCCAGCAGCCGAAACGGGGGTGATACGCAGTATTTT
NA	TRBD1	TRBJ2-7	14	TRBV5-1	CASSQGTGGLEQYF	TGCGCCAGCAGCCAAGGGACAGGGGGTCTAGAGCAGTACTTC
NA	NA	TRBJ2-5	13	TRBV12-3/TRBV12-4	CASSRGSQETQYF	TGTGCCAGCAGCCGTGGCAGTCAAGAGACCCAGTACTTC
NA	NA	TRBJ1-2	13	TRBV7-2	CASSLAQIYGYTF	TGTGCCAGCAGCTTAGCACAGATCTATGGCTACACCTTC
NA	TRBD2	TRBJ2-3	19	TRBV27	CASSLLAGTSRSSTDTQYF	TGTGCCAGCAGTTTGTTAGCCGGGACTAGCAGAAGTAGCACAGATACGCAGTATTTT
NA	NA	TRBJ2-7	14	TRBV28	CASSPLVRVYEQYF	TGTGCCAGCAGTCCCCTGGTGAGGGTCTACGAGCAGTACTTC
NA	NA	TRBJ1-4	13	TRBV18	CASSPGLNEKLFF	TGTGCCAGCTCACCCGGACTGAATGAAAAACTGTTTTTT